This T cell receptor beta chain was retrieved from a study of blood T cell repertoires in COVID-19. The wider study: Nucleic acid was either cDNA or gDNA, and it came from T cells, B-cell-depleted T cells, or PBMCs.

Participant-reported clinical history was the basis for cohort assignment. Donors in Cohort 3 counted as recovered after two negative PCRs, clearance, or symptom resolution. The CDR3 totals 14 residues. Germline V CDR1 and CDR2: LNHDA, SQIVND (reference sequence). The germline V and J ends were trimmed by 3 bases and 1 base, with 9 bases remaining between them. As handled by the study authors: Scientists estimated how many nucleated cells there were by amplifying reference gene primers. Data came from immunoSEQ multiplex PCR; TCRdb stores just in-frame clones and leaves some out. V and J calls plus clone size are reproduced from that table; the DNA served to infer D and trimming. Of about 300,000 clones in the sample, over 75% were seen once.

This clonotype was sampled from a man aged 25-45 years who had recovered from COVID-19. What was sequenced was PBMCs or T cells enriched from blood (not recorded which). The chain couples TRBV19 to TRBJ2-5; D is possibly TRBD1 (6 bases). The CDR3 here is CASSIDRLQETQYF. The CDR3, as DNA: TGTGCCAGTAGTATTGACAGGCTCCAAGAGACCCAGTACTTC.